The T cell receptor (beta chain) described here comes from a study of blood T cell repertoires in COVID-19. Background on the study: Samples came from the United States, Italy and Spain, spanning acute and convalescent COVID-19. Sources were T cells, B-cell-depleted T cells, or PBMCs; the material itself was cDNA or gDNA.

In the source study's methods: Nucleated cell number was recorded as an estimate derived from reference gene primer amplification. Some clones are missing from TCRdb's copy, which holds only in-frame ones; the method was immunoSEQ multiplex PCR. The DNA was the basis for D and trimming; V, J and clone size are from that table. This table has almost 200,000 clones, roughly nine tenths appearing once. The CDR3 spans 15 residues. The V end lost 5 bases, the J end lost 1 base, and 15 bases lay between the germline ends. Germline V gene lookup returns CDR1 SGHAT and CDR2 FQNNGV. In this sample, this clone turned up once.

The sequence derives from a woman between 65 and 79 years old with acute or convalescent COVID-19. The sample consisted of peripheral blood. V is TRBV11-2 and J is TRBJ2-7; D gene uncertain. Here the CDR3 DNA reads TGTGCCAGCAGCAACCAAGTGGGCAGTTCCTACGAGCAGTACTTC. Protein sequence: CASSNQVGSSYEQYF.